This entry lists 20 T cell receptor beta chains sequenced from one sample in a study of neurological immune-mediated disorders. TCRdb analysed the 5' RACE reads with MiXCR anew, one entry per CDR3 protein. The sample has 30,000 or so distinct CDR3 sequences, 4% seen once. What was sequenced was CD4+ T cells from blood. The source of these receptors is a woman between 40 and 50 years old in good health.

This clonotype has at least ten counts. This chain uses TRBV7-8 with TRBJ1-1; D might be TRBD1 (6 bases). Looked up from germline, CDR1 is SGHVS and CDR2 is FQNEAQ. The CDR3 covers 13 residues. Trimming stripped 2 bases from V and 3 bases from J, with 7 bases between. The CDR3 loop reads CASSLPGDTEAFF. The CDR3 DNA sequence: TGTGCCAGCAGCTTACCAGGGGACACTGAAGCTTTCTTT.

In its sample, this clonotype was seen many times. The J gene is TRBJ2-7, the V gene TRBV10-3, with 10 bases lining up with TRBD1. V trimming: 11 bases; J trimming: 0 bases; junction bases outside the gene matches: 13. Germline lookup yields CDR1 ENHRY and CDR2 SYGVKD. The CDR3 extends over 16 amino acids. The CDR3 here is CAVGGAGTGASYEQYF. Here the CDR3 DNA reads TGTGCCGTCGGCGGCGCCGGGACAGGGGCCTCCTACGAGCAGTACTTC.

This clonotype was detected ten times or more. The chain couples TRBV9 to TRBJ1-2; perhaps TRBD1 as D (5 bases). The ends were cut back, 4 bases at V and 8 bases at J, with 15 bases in the middle. Germline V gene sequence: CDR1 SGDLS, CDR2 YYNGEE. The CDR3 length is 13 residues. For the CDR3, the DNA is TGTGCCAGCAGCCTCGATGGGGGTCTAGGCTACACCTTC. It specifies CASSLDGGLGYTF.

This clonotype has a count of ten or more. This chain uses TRBV20-1 with TRBJ2-1; TRBD2 aligns across 10 bases. This CDR3 has 13 residues. Germline assignment: CDR1 DFQATT and CDR2 SNEGSKA (reference sequence). The J segment lost 10 bases and the V segment lost 5 bases, leaving 8 bases of the junction unmatched. The CDR3 reads CSALLAGVPEQFF. The CDR3 DNA reads as TGCAGTGCTCTGCTAGCGGGAGTTCCCGAGCAGTTCTTC.

There are many counts of this clonotype. The chain recombines TRBV20-1 with TRBJ2-7; D uncertain. This CDR3 contains 11 residues. The V end lost 3 bases, the J end lost 3 bases, and 6 bases lay between the germline ends. The germline V gene has CDR1 DFQATT and CDR2 SNEGSKA (reference sequence). The chain's CDR3 is CSASDGYEQYF. The CDR3 DNA is TGCAGTGCTAGCGACGGCTACGAGCAGTACTTC.

This clonotype was detected many times. Here the CDR3 reads CASSPGRGGVGQETQYF. The DNA of the CDR3 is TGTGCCAGCAGCCCGGGGAGAGGGGGGGTGGGTCAAGAGACCCAGTACTTC. This sequence joins TRBV11-2 and TRBJ2-5; D might be TRBD2 (7 bases). The CDR3 contains 17 residues. V lost 5 bases and J lost 2, with 21 bases in between. Germline loops: CDR1 SGHAT, CDR2 FQNNGV. Combining the CDR3 with reference TRBV11-2 and TRBJ2-5 gives the whole variable domain EAGVAQSPRYKIIEKRQSVAFWCNPISGHATLYWYQQILGQGPKLLIQFQNNGVVDDSQLPKDRFSAERLKGVDSTLKIQPAKLEDSAVYLCASSPGRGGVGQETQYFGPGTRLLVL.

This clonotype was detected ten times or more. The V and J genes are TRBV12-3 or TRBV12-4 and TRBJ2-3; 8 bases map to TRBD2. V dropped 7 bases and J dropped 9; count of bases not matched to a gene: 9. CDR3 length equals 13 residues. In nucleotides, the CDR3 is TGTGCCAGCACTCCCGCGGGGGGAATGACGCAGTATTTT. Its translation is CASTPAGGMTQYF.

The table lists this clonotype with many counts. The chain employs TRBV27 and TRBJ1-2; possible D gene TRBD1, 5 bases. The V gene's germline CDR1 is MNHEY and CDR2 SMNVEV (reference sequence). V was shortened by 4 bases and J by 3 bases, with 12 bases between the two germline ends. CDR3 length: 14 residues. CDR3 sequence: CASSSWGSYYGYTF. In DNA, the CDR3 is TGTGCCAGCAGTTCATGGGGCTCGTACTATGGCTACACCTTC.

Many counts were recorded for this clonotype. The V gene is TRBV11-2, the J gene TRBJ2-1, with 9 bases identical to TRBD2. The trim removed 3 bases at V and 6 bases at J, leaving 6 bases unmatched. Germline V lookup: CDR1 SGHAT, CDR2 FQNNGV. The CDR3 runs to 15 residues. In nucleotides, the CDR3 is TGTGCCAGCAGCTTGCTAGCGGGGAGTGGCAATGAGCAGTTCTTC. It encodes CASSLLAGSGNEQFF.

This clonotype was recorded many times. The V gene is TRBV20-1, the J gene TRBJ2-1, with unresolved D. Germline assignment: CDR1 DFQATT and CDR2 SNEGSKA (reference sequence). The CDR3 extends over 11 amino acids. V was clipped by 2 bases and J by 10 bases, with 9 bases between them. The CDR3 sequence is CSARWKGEQFF. CDR3 nucleotides: TGCAGTGCTAGATGGAAGGGCGAGCAGTTCTTC.

In the case of this clonotype: A much larger clone lies a single base off, so this may be a read error. The CDR3, as DNA: TGTGCCAGCAGCGTAGACCGTTCCGGCCCCTACGAGCAGTACTTC. It specifies CASSVDRSGPYEQYF. This chain links TRBV6-2 or TRBV6-3 with TRBJ2-7, with unresolved D. Trimming took off 6 bases at V and 2 bases at J, with 17 bases between the two ends. Germline V gene sequence: CDR1 MNHEY, CDR2 SVGEGT. The CDR3 totals 15 residues.

This clonotype came up many times. The chain carries TRBV6-5 and TRBJ1-1; 9 nucleotides agree with TRBD1. The trim removed 6 bases at V and 0 bases at J, leaving 14 bases unmatched. The CDR3 spans 18 residues. Germline CDR1 MNHEY, CDR2 SVGAGI. The CDR3 loop reads CASRPRTPDRGMNTEAFF. The CDR3 bases are TGTGCCAGCAGACCACGCACACCCGACAGGGGGATGAACACTGAAGCTTTCTTT.

This clonotype has a count of ten or more. V gene TRBV20-1 combines with J gene TRBJ1-2; no clear D. V gave up 6 bases and J gave up 5 bases, with 19 bases separating them. Germline V gives CDR1 DFQATT, CDR2 SNEGSKA (reference sequence). CDR3 size: 14 residues. The CDR3 reads CSARTPGPFYGYTF. CDR3 DNA: TGCAGTGCAAGGACCCCTGGCCCTTTTTATGGCTACACCTTC.

This clonotype was seen repeatedly, ten times or more. CDR3 region: CASSLSGHLNTEAFF. The CDR3 coding sequence is TGTGCCAGCAGCCTGTCGGGGCATTTGAACACTGAAGCTTTCTTT. The rearrangement links TRBV5-5 to TRBJ1-1, with D maybe TRBD1 (5 bases). The CDR3 has 15 residues. V lost 4 bases, J lost 0 bases, and 13 bases lay in between. Germline values: CDR1 SGHKS, CDR2 YYEKEE (reference sequence). Based on the CDR3 plus reference TRBV5-5 and TRBJ1-1, the full variable domain is DAGVTQSPTHLIKTRGQQVTLRCSPISGHKSVSWYQQVLGQGPQFIFQYYEKEERGRGNFPDRFSARQFPNYSSELNVNALLLGDSALYLCASSLSGHLNTEAFFGQGTRLTVV.

This clonotype was seen ten or more times. The V gene is TRBV9, the J gene TRBJ2-2; D gene uncertain. The CDR3 runs 14 residues. From germline, CDR1 is SGDLS and CDR2 YYNGEE. V shed 6 bases and J shed 5 bases, with 14 bases lying between them. The CDR3 reads CASTRGGKTGELFF. CDR3 DNA sequence: TGTGCCAGCACGAGAGGTGGAAAAACCGGGGAGCTGTTTTTT.

This clonotype was found many times. V gene TRBV9 combines with J gene TRBJ2-6, with 8 bases fitting TRBD1. Germline values: CDR1 SGDLS, CDR2 YYNGEE. The length of the CDR3 is 18 residues. Unmatched junction bases numbered 8, after V lost 3 bases and J lost 0 bases. In DNA form, the CDR3 reads TGTGCCAGCAGCGGGGGGGCAGGGGGCCTCTCTGGGGCCAACGTCCTGACTTTC. Encoded protein: CASSGGAGGLSGANVLTF.

This clonotype was recorded many times. The chain uses TRBV24-1 and TRBJ2-1; tentatively, D is TRBD2 (5 bases). V lost 4 bases and J lost 5, with 17 bases in between. Germline CDR1 reads KGHDR; CDR2 reads SFDVKD. CDR3 size: 16 residues. In nucleotides, the CDR3 is TGTGCCACCAGTGACATAGAGGAGAGGGCCCACAATGAGCAGTTCTTC. Protein: CATSDIEERAHNEQFF.

This clonotype has ten or more counts. The V gene is TRBV12-3 or TRBV12-4, the J gene TRBJ2-5; D is uncertain. V was pared by 4 bases and J by 9 bases, with 15 bases between. The CDR3 consists of 13 residues. In DNA form, the CDR3 reads TGTGCCAGCAGTTCAGACGAGAAAAGGGCCCAGTACTTC. This translates into CASSSDEKRAQYF.

This clonotype came up many times. The chain combines TRBV5-1 with TRBJ1-3; D remains unclear. Trimming took 0 bases from V and 1 from J, leaving 5 bases between them. Germline V lookup: CDR1 SGHRS, CDR2 YFSETQ. The CDR3 loop spans 14 amino acids. The CDR3 region is CASSLGDSGNTIYF. CDR3 nucleotides: TGCGCCAGCAGCTTGGGCGATTCTGGAAACACCATATATTTT. Based on the CDR3 plus reference TRBV5-1 and TRBJ1-3, the full variable domain is KAGVTQTPRYLIKTRGQQVTLSCSPISGHRSVSWYQQTPGQGLQFLFEYFSETQRNKGNFPGRFSGRQFSNSRSEMNVSTLELGDSALYLCASSLGDSGNTIYFGEGSWLTVV.

This clonotype was recorded at least ten times. The chain uses TRBV6-5 and TRBJ2-2; 8 bases align to TRBD1. The CDR3 totals 16 residues. The trim removed 5 bases at V and 3 bases at J, leaving 8 bases unmatched. Germline loops: CDR1 MNHEY, CDR2 SVGAGI. The CDR3 DNA is TGTGCCAGCAGTGCCCGGACAGGGATCGACACCGGGGAGCTGTTTTTT. Protein: CASSARTGIDTGELFF.